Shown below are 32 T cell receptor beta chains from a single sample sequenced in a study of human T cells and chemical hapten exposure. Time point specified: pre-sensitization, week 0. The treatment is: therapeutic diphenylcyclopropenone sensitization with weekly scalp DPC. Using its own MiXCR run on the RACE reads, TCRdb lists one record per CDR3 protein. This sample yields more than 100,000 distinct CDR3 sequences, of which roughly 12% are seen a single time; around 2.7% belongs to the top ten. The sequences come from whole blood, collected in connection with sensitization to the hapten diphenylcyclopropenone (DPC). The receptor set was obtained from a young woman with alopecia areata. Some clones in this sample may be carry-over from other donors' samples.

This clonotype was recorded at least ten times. CDR3 sequence: CASSFPGDLAGELFF. In DNA form, the CDR3 reads TGTGCCAGCAGTTTCCCCGGCGACCTTGCCGGGGAGCTGTTTTTT. The rearrangement joins TRBV5-4 to TRBJ2-2; unclear D gene. The germline V gene encodes CDR1 SGHNT and CDR2 YYREEE (reference sequence). V shed 5 bases and J shed 6 bases, with 17 bases lying between them. This CDR3 contains 15 residues.

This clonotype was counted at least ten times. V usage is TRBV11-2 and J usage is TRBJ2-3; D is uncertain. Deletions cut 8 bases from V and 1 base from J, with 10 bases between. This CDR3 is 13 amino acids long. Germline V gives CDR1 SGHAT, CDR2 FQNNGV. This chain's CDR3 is CASGASRTDTQYF. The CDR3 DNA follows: TGTGCCAGCGGTGCCAGCCGCACAGATACGCAGTATTTT.

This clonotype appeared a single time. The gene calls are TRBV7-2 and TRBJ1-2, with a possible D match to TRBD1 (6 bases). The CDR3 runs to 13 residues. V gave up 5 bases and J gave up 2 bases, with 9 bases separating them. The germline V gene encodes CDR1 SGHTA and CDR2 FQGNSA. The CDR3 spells CASSGQTNYGYTF. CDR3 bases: TGTGCCAGCAGCGGACAGACAAACTATGGCTACACCTTC. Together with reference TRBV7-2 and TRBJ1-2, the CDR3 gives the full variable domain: GAGVSQSPSNKVTEKGKDVELRCDPISGHTALYWYRQSLGQGLEFLIYFQGNSAPDKSGLPSDRFSAERTGGSVSTLTIQRTQQEDSAVYLCASSGQTNYGYTFGSGTRLTVV.

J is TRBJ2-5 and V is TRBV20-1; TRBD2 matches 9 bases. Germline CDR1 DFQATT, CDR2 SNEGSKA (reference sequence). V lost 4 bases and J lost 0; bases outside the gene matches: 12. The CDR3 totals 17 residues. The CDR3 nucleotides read TGCAGTGCTAAGAGCGGGGGGTCGACTCAGTACCAAGAGACCCAGTACTTC. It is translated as CSAKSGGSTQYQETQYF.

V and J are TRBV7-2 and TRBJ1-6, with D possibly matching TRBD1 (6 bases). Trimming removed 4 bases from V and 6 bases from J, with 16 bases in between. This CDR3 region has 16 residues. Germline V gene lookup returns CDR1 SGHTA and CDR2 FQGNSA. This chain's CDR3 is CASSSPGAGRNSPLHF. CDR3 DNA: TGTGCCAGCAGCTCCCCGGGGGCAGGGCGTAATTCACCCCTCCACTTT.

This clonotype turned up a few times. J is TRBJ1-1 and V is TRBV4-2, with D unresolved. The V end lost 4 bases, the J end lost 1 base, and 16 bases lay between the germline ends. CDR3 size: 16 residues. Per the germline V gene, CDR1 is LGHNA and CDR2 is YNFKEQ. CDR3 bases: TGTGCCAGCAGCCCAATAGGAACAGAAAAGAACACTGAAGCTTTCTTT. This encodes CASSPIGTEKNTEAFF.

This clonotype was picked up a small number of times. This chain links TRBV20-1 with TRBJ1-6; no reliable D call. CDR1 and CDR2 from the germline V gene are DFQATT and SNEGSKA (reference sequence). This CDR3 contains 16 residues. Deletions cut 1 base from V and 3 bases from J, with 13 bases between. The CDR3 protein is CSARVRDLGYNSPLHF. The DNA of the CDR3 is TGCAGTGCTAGAGTCCGGGATTTGGGCTATAATTCACCCCTCCACTTT.

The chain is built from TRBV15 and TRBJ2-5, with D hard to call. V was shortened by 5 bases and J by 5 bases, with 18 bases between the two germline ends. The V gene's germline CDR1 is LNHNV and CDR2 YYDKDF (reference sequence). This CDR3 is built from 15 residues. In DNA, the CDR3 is TGTGCCACCAGCCCCATTGCCCCAGCCGGGGAGACCCAGTACTTC. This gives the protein CATSPIAPAGETQYF.

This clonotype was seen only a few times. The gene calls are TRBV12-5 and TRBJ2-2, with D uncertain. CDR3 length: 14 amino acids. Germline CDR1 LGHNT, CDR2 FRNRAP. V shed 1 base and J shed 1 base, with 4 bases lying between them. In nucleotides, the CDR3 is TGTGCTAGTGGTTTGGCCGTGAACACCGGGGAGCTGTTTTTT. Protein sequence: CASGLAVNTGELFF.

As DNA, the CDR3 is TGTGCCAGCAGTGAAGAGGACAGGACTATCCATGCTCCTCAAGAGACCCAGTACTTC. This encodes CASSEEDRTIHAPQETQYF. This chain joins TRBV25-1 and TRBJ2-5; tentative D call: TRBD1 (7 bases). V lost 2 bases and J lost 2, with 24 bases in between. Per germline, CDR1 MGHDK and CDR2 SYGVNS. The CDR3 is made up of 19 amino acids. The full variable domain, completed using reference TRBV25-1 and TRBJ2-5, is EADIYQTPRYLVIGTGKKITLECSQTMGHDKMYWYQQDPGMELHLIHYSYGVNSTEKGDLSSESTVSRIRTEHFPLTLESARPSHTSQYLCASSEEDRTIHAPQETQYFGPGTRLLVL.

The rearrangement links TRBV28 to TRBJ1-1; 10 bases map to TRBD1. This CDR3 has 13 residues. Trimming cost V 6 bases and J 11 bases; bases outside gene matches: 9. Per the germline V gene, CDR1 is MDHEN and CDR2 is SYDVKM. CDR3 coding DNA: TGTGCCAGCAGAAGGGACAGGGGAAGGGGCGCTTTCTTT. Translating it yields CASRRDRGRGAFF. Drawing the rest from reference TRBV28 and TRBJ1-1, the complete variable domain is DVKVTQSSRYLVKRTGEKVFLECVQDMDHENMFWYRQDPGLGLRLIYFSYDVKMKEKGDIPEGYSVSREKKERFSLILESASTNQTSMYLCASRRDRGRGAFFGQGTRLTVV.

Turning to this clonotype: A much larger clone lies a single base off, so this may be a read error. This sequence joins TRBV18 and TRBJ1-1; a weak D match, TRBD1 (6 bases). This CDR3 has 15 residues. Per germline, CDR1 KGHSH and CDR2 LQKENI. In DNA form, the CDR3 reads TGTACCAGCTCACCAGCGGGGGGGCCGAACACTGAAGCTTTCTTT. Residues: CTSSPAGGPNTEAFF.

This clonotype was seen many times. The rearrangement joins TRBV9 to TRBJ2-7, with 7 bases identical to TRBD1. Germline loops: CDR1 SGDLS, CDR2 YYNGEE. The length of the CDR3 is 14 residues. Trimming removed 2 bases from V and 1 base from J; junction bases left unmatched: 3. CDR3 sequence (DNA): TGTGCCAGCAGCGTGGGGACAGATTCCTACGAGCAGTACTTC. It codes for CASSVGTDSYEQYF.

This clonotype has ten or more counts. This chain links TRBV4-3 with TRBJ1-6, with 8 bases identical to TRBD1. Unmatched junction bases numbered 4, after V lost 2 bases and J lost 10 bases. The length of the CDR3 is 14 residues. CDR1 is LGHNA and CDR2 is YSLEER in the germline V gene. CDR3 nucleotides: TGCGCCAGCAGCCAATTACAGGGGGTGTCACCCCTCCACTTT. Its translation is CASSQLQGVSPLHF.

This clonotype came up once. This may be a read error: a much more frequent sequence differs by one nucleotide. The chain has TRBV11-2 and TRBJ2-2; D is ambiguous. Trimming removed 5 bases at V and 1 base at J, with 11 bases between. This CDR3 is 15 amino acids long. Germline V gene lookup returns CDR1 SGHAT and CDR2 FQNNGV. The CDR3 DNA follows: TGTGCCAGCAGCCCCTCGGGCCGGAACACCGGGGAGCTGTTTTTT. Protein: CASSPSGRNTGELFF. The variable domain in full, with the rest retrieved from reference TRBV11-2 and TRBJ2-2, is EAGVAQSPRYKIIEKRQSVAFWCNPISGHATLYWYQQILGQGPKLLIQFQNNGVVDDSQLPKDRFSAERLKGVDSTLKIQPAKLEDSAVYLCASSPSGRNTGELFFGEGSRLTVL.

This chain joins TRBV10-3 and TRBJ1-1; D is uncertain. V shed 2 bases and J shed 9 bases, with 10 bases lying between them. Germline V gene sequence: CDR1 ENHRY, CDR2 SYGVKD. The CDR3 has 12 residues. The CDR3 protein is CAISEVEGKAFF. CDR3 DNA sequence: TGTGCCATCAGTGAGGTGGAGGGAAAAGCTTTCTTT.

This CDR3 reads CASSVDRVPGGTEAFF. The CDR3 DNA reads TGTGCCAGCAGTGTAGATCGGGTTCCGGGAGGCACTGAAGCTTTCTTT. This chain links TRBV28 with TRBJ1-1; no clear D. Deletions cut 5 bases from V and 4 bases from J, with 20 bases between. The CDR3 has 16 amino acids. CDR1 MDHEN and CDR2 SYDVKM come from the germline V gene.

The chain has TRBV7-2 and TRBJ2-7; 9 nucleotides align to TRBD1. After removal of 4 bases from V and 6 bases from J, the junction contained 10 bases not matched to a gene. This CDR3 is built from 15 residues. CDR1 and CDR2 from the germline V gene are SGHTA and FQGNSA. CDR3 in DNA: TGTGCCAGCAGCTCGGCAGGGACAGGGCTTCGCGAGCAGTACTTC. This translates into CASSSAGTGLREQYF.

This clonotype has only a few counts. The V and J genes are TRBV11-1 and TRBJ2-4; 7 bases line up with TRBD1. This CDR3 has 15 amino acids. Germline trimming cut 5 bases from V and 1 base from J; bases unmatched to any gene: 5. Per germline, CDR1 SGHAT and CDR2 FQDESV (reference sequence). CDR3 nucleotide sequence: TGTGCCAGCAGCGCATTACAGGGGGCCAAAAACATTCAGTACTTC. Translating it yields CASSALQGAKNIQYF.

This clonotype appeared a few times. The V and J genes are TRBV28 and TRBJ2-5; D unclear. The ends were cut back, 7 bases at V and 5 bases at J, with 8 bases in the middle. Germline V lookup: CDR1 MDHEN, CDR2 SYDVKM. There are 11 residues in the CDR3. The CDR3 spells CASIKRETQYF. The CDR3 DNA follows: TGTGCCAGCATCAAGAGGGAGACCCAGTACTTC. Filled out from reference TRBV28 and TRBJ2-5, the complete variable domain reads DVKVTQSSRYLVKRTGEKVFLECVQDMDHENMFWYRQDPGLGLRLIYFSYDVKMKEKGDIPEGYSVSREKKERFSLILESASTNQTSMYLCASIKRETQYFGPGTRLLVL.

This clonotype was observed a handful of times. CDR3 bases: TGTGCCAGCAGTTTAGGGTCAGGGCCGGTGAACACTGAAGCTTTCTTT. Protein: CASSLGSGPVNTEAFF. The V gene is TRBV12-3 or TRBV12-4, the J gene TRBJ1-1, with a weak D call TRBD1 (5 bases). Trimming took off 1 base at V and 0 bases at J, with 12 bases between the two ends. The CDR3 has 16 residues.

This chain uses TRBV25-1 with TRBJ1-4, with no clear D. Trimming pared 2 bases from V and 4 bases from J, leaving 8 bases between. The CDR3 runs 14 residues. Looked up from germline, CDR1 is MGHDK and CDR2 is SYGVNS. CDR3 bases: TGTGCCAGCAGTGAAGTGGGATTTAATGAAAAACTGTTTTTT. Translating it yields CASSEVGFNEKLFF.

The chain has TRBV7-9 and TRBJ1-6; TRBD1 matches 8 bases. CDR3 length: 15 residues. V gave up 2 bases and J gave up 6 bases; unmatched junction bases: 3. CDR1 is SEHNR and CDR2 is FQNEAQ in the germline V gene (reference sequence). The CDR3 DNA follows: TGTGCCAGCAGCTTAACAGGGGGGGTTAATTCACCCCTCCACTTT. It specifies CASSLTGGVNSPLHF.

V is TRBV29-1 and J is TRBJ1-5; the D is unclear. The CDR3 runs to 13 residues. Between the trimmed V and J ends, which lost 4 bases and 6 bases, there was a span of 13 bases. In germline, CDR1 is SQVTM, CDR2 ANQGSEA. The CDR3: CSVALGRSQPQHF. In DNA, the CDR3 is TGCAGCGTTGCACTGGGTAGGAGTCAGCCCCAGCATTTT.

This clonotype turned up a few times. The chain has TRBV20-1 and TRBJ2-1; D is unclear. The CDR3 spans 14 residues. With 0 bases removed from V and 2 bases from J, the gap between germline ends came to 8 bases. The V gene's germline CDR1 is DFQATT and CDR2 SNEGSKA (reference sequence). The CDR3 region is CSAREVAAYNEQFF. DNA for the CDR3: TGCAGTGCTAGAGAGGTGGCAGCCTACAATGAGCAGTTCTTC.

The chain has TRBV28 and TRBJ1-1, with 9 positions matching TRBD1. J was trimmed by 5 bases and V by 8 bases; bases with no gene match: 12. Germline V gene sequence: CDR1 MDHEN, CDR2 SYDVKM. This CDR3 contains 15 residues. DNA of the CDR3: TGTGCCAGCGGGGGACAGGGCGGCGGGTGGACTGAAGCTTTCTTT. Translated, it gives CASGGQGGGWTEAFF.

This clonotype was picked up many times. The CDR3 bases are TGTGCCAGCAGCCGCACTAACTATGGCTACACCTTC. Amino acid sequence: CASSRTNYGYTF. The J gene is TRBJ1-2, the V gene TRBV6-5; D unresolved. The V and J ends lost 6 bases and 0 bases respectively, with 5 bases between them. Looked up from germline, CDR1 is MNHEY and CDR2 is SVGAGI. The CDR3 totals 12 residues.

For the CDR3, the DNA is TGTGCCAGCAGTGTGAAGGCTACCTCCTACAATGAGCAGTTCTTC. Amino acid sequence: CASSVKATSYNEQFF. This sequence joins TRBV2 and TRBJ2-1; D ambiguous. This CDR3 is 15 amino acids long. V gave up 4 bases and J gave up 0 bases, with 10 bases separating them. Germline CDR1 is SNHLY and CDR2 is FYNNEI.

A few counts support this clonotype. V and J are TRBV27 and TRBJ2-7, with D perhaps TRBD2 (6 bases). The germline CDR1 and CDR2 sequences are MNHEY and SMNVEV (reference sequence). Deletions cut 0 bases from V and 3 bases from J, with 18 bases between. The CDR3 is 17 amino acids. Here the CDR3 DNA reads TGTGCCAGCAGTTTATCGGGACTCTACAACAACCTCTACGAGCAGTACTTC. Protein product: CASSLSGLYNNLYEQYF.

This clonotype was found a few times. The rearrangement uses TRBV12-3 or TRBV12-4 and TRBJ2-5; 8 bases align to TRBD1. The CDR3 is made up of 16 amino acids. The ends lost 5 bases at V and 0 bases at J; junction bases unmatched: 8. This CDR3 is CASSVGQGRYQETQYF. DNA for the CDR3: TGTGCCAGCAGTGTAGGACAGGGCCGGTACCAAGAGACCCAGTACTTC.

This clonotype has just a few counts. The CDR3 nucleotides read TGCAGTGCTAGAGATCCTACTATGAACACTGAAGCTTTCTTT. Its translation: CSARDPTMNTEAFF. The chain carries TRBV20-1 and TRBJ1-1; D uncertain. CDR3 length: 14 amino acids. V was clipped by 0 bases and J by 0 bases, with 8 bases between them. Germline values: CDR1 DFQATT, CDR2 SNEGSKA (reference sequence).

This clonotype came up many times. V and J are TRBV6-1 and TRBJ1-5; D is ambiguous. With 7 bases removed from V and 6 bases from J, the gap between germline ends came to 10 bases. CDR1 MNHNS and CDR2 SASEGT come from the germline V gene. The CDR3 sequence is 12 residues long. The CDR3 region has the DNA TGTGCCAGCAACGACCTGGTTCAGCCCCAGCATTTT. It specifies CASNDLVQPQHF.